One sample yielded the 17 T cell receptor beta chains listed below, sequenced in a study of T cell changes during pregnancy in multiple sclerosis. Sequenced by immunoSEQ multiplex PCR; TCRdb stores in-frame clones only, minus some. The sample has about 59,000 clones; 93% are singletons. This specimen consisted of CD8+ T cells from peripheral blood mononuclear cells, obtained in the third trimester of pregnancy. These receptor sequences come from a female donor with multiple sclerosis, enrolled in a pregnancy study.

This chain links TRBV9 with TRBJ2-3, with a weak D call TRBD1 (5 bases). Trimming took off 0 bases at V and 2 bases at J, with 10 bases between the two ends. Germline CDR1 reads SGDLS; CDR2 reads YYNGEE. This CDR3 region has 15 residues. The CDR3 sequence: CASSVEDIFTDTQYF. The CDR3 DNA reads TGTGCCAGCAGCGTAGAGGACATATTCACAGATACGCAGTATTTT. Full variable domain (missing parts from reference TRBV9 and TRBJ2-3): DSGVTQTPKHLITATGQRVTLRCSPRSGDLSVYWYQQSLDQGLQFLIQYYNGEERAKGNILERFSAQQFPDLHSELNLSSLELGDSALYFCASSVEDIFTDTQYFGPGTRLTVL.

As for this clone: One end of the junction is discordant with germline, which a read error may explain. This sequence joins TRBV6-5 and TRBJ2-2, with 8 bases lining up with TRBD2. CDR1 is MNHEY and CDR2 is SVGAGI in the germline V gene. CDR3 size: 13 residues. The CDR3 DNA reads TGTGCCAGCAGTTTATCCGCCGGGGGGGCGCTGTTTTTT. Amino acid sequence: CASSLSAGGALFF.

The V gene is TRBV2, the J gene TRBJ2-7; possibly TRBD2 for D (6 bases). The germline gives CDR1 SNHLY, CDR2 FYNNEI. Trimming shortened V by 5 bases and J by 4 bases, and 12 bases separated the two germline ends. The CDR3 contains 13 residues. CDR3 bases: TGTGCCAGCAGTTACCCGGGACTTTACGAGCAGTACTTC. Translating it yields CASSYPGLYEQYF.

The J gene is TRBJ2-3, the V gene TRBV2, with a possible D match to TRBD1 (6 bases). The CDR3 totals 12 residues. Trimming took off 9 bases at V and 6 bases at J, with 13 bases between the two ends. The germline CDR1 and CDR2 sequences are SNHLY and FYNNEI. This chain's CDR3 is CARDTGLDTQYF. CDR3 sequence (DNA): TGTGCCAGAGACACAGGGTTGGATACGCAGTATTTT.

V is TRBV29-1 and J is TRBJ2-7; D might be TRBD2 (6 bases). This CDR3 has 14 residues. Germline-derived CDR1 and CDR2 are SQVTM and ANQGSEA. V dropped 7 bases and J dropped 3 bases, with 19 bases sitting between them. CDR3 sequence reads: CSGGTEGPGYEQYF. Here the CDR3 DNA reads TGCAGCGGGGGGACGGAGGGCCCTGGCTACGAGCAGTACTTC.

The chain couples TRBV6-6 to TRBJ1-5, with unresolved D. The V end was cut by 6 bases, the J end by 1 base, with 7 bases between. Germline values: CDR1 MNHNY, CDR2 SVGAGI (reference sequence). The CDR3 sequence is 13 residues long. CDR3 sequence: CASRWLSNQPQHF. Here the CDR3 DNA reads TGTGCCAGCAGGTGGCTCAGCAATCAGCCCCAGCATTTT.

The J gene is TRBJ2-7, the V gene TRBV27; D is unclear. The CDR3 extends over 13 amino acids. Germline V gene sequence: CDR1 MNHEY, CDR2 SMNVEV (reference sequence). V shed 1 base and J shed 3 bases, with 7 bases lying between them. CDR3 DNA: TGTGCCAGCAGTTTATTCCCCTACTACGAGCAGTACTTC. This translates into CASSLFPYYEQYF.

The genes are TRBV28 and TRBJ1-2; TRBD1 aligns across 11 bases. The CDR3 sequence is 17 residues long. Losses at the gene ends were 10 bases for V and 4 bases for J; bases not matched to a gene: 17. CDR1 MDHEN and CDR2 SYDVKM come from the germline V gene. CDR3 DNA: TGTGCCATCTTAAGCGACGGACAGGGGGCGGAAACCTATGGCTACACCTTC. Its translation: CAILSDGQGAETYGYTF.

The chain recombines TRBV5-1 with TRBJ2-5, with 8 bases matching TRBD2. Germline V CDR1 and CDR2: SGHRS, YFSETQ. Unmatched junction bases numbered 3, after V lost 4 bases and J lost 7 bases. The CDR3 is made up of 12 amino acids. CDR3 in amino acids: CASSPGGGTQYF. The CDR3 DNA sequence: TGCGCCAGCAGCCCGGGAGGGGGGACCCAGTACTTC.

The CDR3 DNA is TGTGCCAGCAGCTATAGGGGGTGGTCTGAAGCTTTCTTT. Its protein product is CASSYRGWSEAFF. This sequence joins TRBV27 and TRBJ1-1; D perhaps matches TRBD1 (6 bases). The CDR3 loop spans 13 amino acids. With 6 bases removed from V and 6 bases from J, the gap between germline ends came to 14 bases. Looked up from germline, CDR1 is MNHEY and CDR2 is SMNVEV (reference sequence).

This clone was detected once. The rearrangement uses TRBV29-1 and TRBJ1-1, with D unclear. Germline V gene lookup returns CDR1 SQVTM and CDR2 ANQGSEA. There are 12 residues in the CDR3. The V and J ends lost 7 bases and 6 bases respectively, with 15 bases between them. CDR3 sequence reads: CSAPVRGAEAFF. The CDR3 DNA follows: TGCAGCGCCCCCGTCAGAGGTGCTGAAGCTTTCTTT.

The chain carries TRBV11-2 and TRBJ2-1; D call uncertain. Trimming removed 4 bases at V and 7 bases at J, with 17 bases between. CDR3 length: 15 amino acids. The germline CDR1 and CDR2 sequences are SGHAT and FQNNGV. In nucleotides, the CDR3 is TGTGCCAGCAGCTCAAGAGGCAGCGTGAGGAATGAGCAGTTCTTC. Translation: CASSSRGSVRNEQFF.

The CDR3 reads CASRPSDQQMQYF. The CDR3 DNA reads as TGCGCCAGCAGACCATCCGATCAACAGATGCAGTACTTC. The chain carries TRBV5-1 and TRBJ2-7; D remains unclear. Germline CDR1 reads SGHRS; CDR2 reads YFSETQ. The CDR3 runs 13 residues. V was trimmed by 5 bases and J by 9 bases, leaving 18 bases between them.

The table lists this clone with a count of one. The rearrangement joins TRBV19 to TRBJ2-5, with 8 bases lining up with TRBD1. The V segment lost 5 bases and the J segment 2 bases; nucleotides outside the gene matches: 10. The CDR3 extends over 16 amino acids. Per germline, CDR1 LNHDA and CDR2 SQIVND (reference sequence). CDR3 amino acids: CASSPSYRDRQETQYF. CDR3 in DNA: TGTGCCAGTAGTCCCTCCTACCGGGACAGGCAAGAGACCCAGTACTTC.

The genes are TRBV27 and TRBJ2-1, with a possible D match to TRBD1 (6 bases). The ends were cut back, 4 bases at V and 4 bases at J, with 17 bases in the middle. Germline CDR1 and CDR2: MNHEY and SMNVEV (reference sequence). The CDR3 is made up of 16 amino acids. CDR3 loop: CASSSPRDTQYNEQFF. Here the CDR3 DNA reads TGTGCCAGCAGTTCTCCCCGGGACACCCAATACAATGAGCAGTTCTTC.

The chain has TRBV11-2 and TRBJ1-1; perhaps TRBD1 as D (5 bases). The CDR3 runs to 16 residues. CDR1 is SGHAT and CDR2 is FQNNGV in the germline V gene. Trimming took off 1 base at V and 3 bases at J, with 15 bases between the two ends. The CDR3, as DNA: TGTGCCAGCAGCTTAGCTCTCAGGGCCGAGGACACTGAAGCTTTCTTT. Protein product: CASSLALRAEDTEAFF.

The chain is built from TRBV5-6 and TRBJ2-2; the D is unclear. The V end lost 0 bases, the J end lost 3 bases, and 6 bases lay between the germline ends. This CDR3 region has 14 residues. Germline V gene lookup returns CDR1 SGHDT and CDR2 YYEEEE. This CDR3 reads CASSLVPYTGELFF. The CDR3 nucleotides read TGTGCCAGCAGCTTGGTTCCTTACACCGGGGAGCTGTTTTTT.